The clone carrying this TCR beta chain has only one observation. Its specificity is not known. J was trimmed by 9 bases and V by 1 base; bases with no gene match: 17. CDR3 length: 18 amino acids. Germline CDR1 and CDR2: SGHVS and FQNEAQ. The data were obtained in a study of OX40 agonist ivuxolimab in advanced cancers. Profiled with immunoSEQ multiplex PCR; TCRdb holds only in-frame clones, not every one. The sample lists roughly 44,000 clones, over 80% occurring once. Findings and limits, study-wide: By week 6 at 0.1 to 3.0 mg/kg, blood CD4+ and CD8+ T cells had expanded clonally.

This specimen was CD4+ or CD8+ T cells sorted from blood, taken in a trial of the OX40 agonist ivuxolimab. The sequence came from an adult with an advanced solid tumor such as melanoma, head and neck, liver or kidney cancer. The chain has TRBV7-8 and TRBJ2-1, with 8 bases identical to TRBD2. As DNA, the CDR3 is TGTGCCAGCAGCTTAGGGGAGAGGCTAGCGGGTCACTGGGGTGAGCAGTTCTTC. Translated, it gives CASSLGERLAGHWGEQFF.